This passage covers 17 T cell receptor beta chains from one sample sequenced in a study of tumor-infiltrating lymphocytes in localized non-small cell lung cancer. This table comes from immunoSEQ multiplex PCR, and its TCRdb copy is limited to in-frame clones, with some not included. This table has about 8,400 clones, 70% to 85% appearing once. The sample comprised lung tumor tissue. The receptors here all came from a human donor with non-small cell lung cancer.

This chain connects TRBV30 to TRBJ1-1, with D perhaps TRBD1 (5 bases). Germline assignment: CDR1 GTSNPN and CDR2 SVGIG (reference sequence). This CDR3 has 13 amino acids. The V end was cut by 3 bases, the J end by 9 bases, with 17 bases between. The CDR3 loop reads CAWRVARAGKAFF. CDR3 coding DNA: TGTGCCTGGAGGGTGGCGAGGGCAGGGAAAGCTTTCTTT.

CDR3 nucleotide sequence: TGTGCCAGCAGCGACCGGACAGCATACTATGGCTACACCTTC. This translates into CASSDRTAYYGYTF. The gene calls are TRBV7-9 and TRBJ1-2; TRBD1 might be the D (6 bases). The CDR3 extends over 14 amino acids. V was clipped by 5 bases and J by 3 bases, with 13 bases between them. Germline V lookup: CDR1 SEHNR, CDR2 FQNEAQ (reference sequence).

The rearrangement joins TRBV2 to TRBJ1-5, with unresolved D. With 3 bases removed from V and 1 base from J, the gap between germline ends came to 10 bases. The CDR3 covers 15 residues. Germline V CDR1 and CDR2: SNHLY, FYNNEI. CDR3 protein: CASSDEGGSNQPQHF. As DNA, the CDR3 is TGTGCCAGCAGTGATGAGGGTGGAAGCAATCAGCCCCAGCATTTT.

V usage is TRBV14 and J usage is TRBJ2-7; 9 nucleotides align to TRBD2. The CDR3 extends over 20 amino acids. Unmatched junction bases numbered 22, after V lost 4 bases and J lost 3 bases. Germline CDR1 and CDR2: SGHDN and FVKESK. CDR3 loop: CASSLPRREGRFYPLYEQYF. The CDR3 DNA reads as TGTGCCAGCAGCCTACCTAGGCGGGAGGGCCGGTTCTACCCCCTCTACGAGCAGTACTTC.

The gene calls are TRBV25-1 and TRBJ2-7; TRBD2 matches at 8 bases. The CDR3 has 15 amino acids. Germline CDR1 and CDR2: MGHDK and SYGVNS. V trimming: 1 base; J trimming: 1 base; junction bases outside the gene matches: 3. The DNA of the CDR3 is TGTGCCAGCAGTGAATCCCAGCGGGAGTCCTACGAGCAGTACTTC. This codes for CASSESQRESYEQYF.

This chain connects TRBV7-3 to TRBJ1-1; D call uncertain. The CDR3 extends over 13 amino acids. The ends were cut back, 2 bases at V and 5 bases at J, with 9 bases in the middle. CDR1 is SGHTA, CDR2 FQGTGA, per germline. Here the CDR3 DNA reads TGTGCCAGCAGCTTAGCCCCTGGGACTGAAGCTTTCTTT. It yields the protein CASSLAPGTEAFF.

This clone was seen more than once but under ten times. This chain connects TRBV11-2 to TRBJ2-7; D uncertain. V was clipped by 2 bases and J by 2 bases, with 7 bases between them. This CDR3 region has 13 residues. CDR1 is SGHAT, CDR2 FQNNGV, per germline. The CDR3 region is CASSLNPAYEQYF. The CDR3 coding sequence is TGTGCCAGCAGCTTAAACCCCGCCTACGAGCAGTACTTC. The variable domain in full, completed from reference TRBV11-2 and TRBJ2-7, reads EAGVAQSPRYKIIEKRQSVAFWCNPISGHATLYWYQQILGQGPKLLIQFQNNGVVDDSQLPKDRFSAERLKGVDSTLKIQPAKLEDSAVYLCASSLNPAYEQYFGPGTRLTVT.

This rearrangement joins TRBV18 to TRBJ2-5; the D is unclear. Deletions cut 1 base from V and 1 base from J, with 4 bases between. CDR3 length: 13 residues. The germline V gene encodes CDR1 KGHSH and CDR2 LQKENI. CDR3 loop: CASSPRGQETQYF. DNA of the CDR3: TGTGCCAGCTCACCACGGGGCCAAGAGACCCAGTACTTC.

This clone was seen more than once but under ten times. Here the CDR3 reads CASSLPAVTGELFF. For the CDR3, the DNA is TGTGCCAGCAGCCTCCCGGCAGTCACCGGGGAGCTGTTTTTT. V gene TRBV28 combines with J gene TRBJ2-2; D ambiguous. In germline, CDR1 is MDHEN, CDR2 SYDVKM. This CDR3 is 14 amino acids long. V was shortened by 6 bases and J by 4 bases, with 12 bases between the two germline ends.

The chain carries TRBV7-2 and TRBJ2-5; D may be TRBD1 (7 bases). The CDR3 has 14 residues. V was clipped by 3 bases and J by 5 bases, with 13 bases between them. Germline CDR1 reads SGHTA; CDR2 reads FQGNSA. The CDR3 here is CASSFQGGRETQYF. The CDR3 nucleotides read TGTGCCAGCAGCTTTCAGGGGGGAAGGGAGACCCAGTACTTC.

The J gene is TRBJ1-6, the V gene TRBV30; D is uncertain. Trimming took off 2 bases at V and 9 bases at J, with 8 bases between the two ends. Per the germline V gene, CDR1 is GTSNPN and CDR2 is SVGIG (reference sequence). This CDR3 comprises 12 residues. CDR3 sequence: CAWSSQLSPLHF. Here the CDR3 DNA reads TGTGCCTGGAGTTCCCAACTTTCACCCCTCCACTTT. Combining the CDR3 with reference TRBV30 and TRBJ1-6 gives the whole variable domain SQTIHQWPATLVQPVGSPLSLECTVEGTSNPNLYWYRQAAGRGLQLLFYSVGIGQISSEVPQNLSASRPQDRQFILSSKKLLLSDSGFYLCAWSSQLSPLHFGNGTRLTVT.

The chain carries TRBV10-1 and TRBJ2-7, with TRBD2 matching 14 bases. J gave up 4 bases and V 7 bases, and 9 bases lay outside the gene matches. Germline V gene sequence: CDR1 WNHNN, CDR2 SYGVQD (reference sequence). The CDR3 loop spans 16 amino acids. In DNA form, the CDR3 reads TGCGCCAGCACTAAAGGACTAGCGGGAGGTTTATACGAGCAGTACTTC. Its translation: CASTKGLAGGLYEQYF.

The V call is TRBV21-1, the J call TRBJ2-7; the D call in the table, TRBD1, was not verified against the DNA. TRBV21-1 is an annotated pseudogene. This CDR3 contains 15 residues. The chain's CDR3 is CASSKVSRGPNEQYF. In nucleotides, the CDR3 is TGTGCCAGCAGCAAAGTTTCGAGGGGGCCTAACGAGCAGTACTTC.

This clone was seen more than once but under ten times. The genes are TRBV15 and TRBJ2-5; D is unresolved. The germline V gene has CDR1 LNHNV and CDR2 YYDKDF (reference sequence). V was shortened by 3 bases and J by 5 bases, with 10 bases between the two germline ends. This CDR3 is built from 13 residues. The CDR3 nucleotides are TGTGCCACCAGCAGTAGGATGGGGGAGACCCAGTACTTC. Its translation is CATSSRMGETQYF.

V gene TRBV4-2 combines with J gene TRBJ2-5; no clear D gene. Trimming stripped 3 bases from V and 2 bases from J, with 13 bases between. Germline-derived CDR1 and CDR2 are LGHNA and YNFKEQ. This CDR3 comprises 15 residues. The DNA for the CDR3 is TGTGCCAGCAGCCAGGCTGGCACAGAGCAAGAGACCCAGTACTTC. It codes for CASSQAGTEQETQYF.

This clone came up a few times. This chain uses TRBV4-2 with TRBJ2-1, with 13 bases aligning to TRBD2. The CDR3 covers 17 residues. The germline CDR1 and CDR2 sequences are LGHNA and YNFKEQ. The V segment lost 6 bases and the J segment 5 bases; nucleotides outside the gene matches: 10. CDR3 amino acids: CASRPTILAGGDNEQFF. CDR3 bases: TGTGCCAGCAGACCTACAATACTAGCGGGAGGGGACAATGAGCAGTTCTTC.

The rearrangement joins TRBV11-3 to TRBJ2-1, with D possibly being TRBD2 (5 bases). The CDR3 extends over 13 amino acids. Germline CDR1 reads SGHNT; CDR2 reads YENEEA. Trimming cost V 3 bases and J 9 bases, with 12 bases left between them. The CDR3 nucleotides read TGTGCCAGCAGCTTCGGGGTCCGTCGTGAGCAGTTCTTC. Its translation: CASSFGVRREQFF.